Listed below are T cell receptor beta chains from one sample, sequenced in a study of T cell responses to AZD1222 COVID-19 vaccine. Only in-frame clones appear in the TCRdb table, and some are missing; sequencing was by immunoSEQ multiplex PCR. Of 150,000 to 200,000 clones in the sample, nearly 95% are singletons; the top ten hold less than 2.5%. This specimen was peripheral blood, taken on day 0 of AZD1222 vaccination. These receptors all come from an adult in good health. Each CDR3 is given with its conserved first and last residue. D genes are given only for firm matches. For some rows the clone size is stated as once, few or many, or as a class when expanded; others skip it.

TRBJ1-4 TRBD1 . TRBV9 TGTGCCAGCAGCGGAGGACAGGGGCCAGGGGAAAAACTGTTTTTT CASSGGQGPGEKLFF
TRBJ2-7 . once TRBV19 TGTGCCAGTAGTATCCTGGCGGGGCCATACGAGCAGTACTTC CASSILAGPYEQYF
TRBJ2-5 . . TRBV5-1 TGCGCCAGCAGCTTGGAGAGGGGGGTTGGACAAGAGACCCAGTACTTC CASSLERGVGQETQYF
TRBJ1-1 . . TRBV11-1 TGTGCCAGCAGCTTAGAAAGGGAAACTGAAGCTTTCTTT CASSLERETEAFF
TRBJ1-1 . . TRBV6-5 TGTGCCTCTAAGGACGGTCTCATGAACACTGAAGCTTTCTTT CASKDGLMNTEAFF
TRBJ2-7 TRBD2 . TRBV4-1 TGCGCCAGCAGCCTGGCTAGCGGGGGGGCCGGGACCTACGAGCAGTACTTC CASSLASGGAGTYEQYF
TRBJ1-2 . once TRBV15 TGTGCCACCAGCAGAGATGTAGGACAGAACTATGGCTACACCTTC CATSRDVGQNYGYTF
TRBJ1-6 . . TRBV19 TGTGCCAGTAGTATATCTAGTAAGGGACGCAGAAATTCACCCCTCCACTTT CASSISSKGRRNSPLHF
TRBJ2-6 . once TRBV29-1 TGCAGCGTCGAGGGGAAGGATGGGGCCAACGTCCTGACTTTC CSVEGKDGANVLTF
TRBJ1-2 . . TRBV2 TGTGCCAGCAATTCCGATATTAACTATGGCTACACCTTC CASNSDINYGYTF
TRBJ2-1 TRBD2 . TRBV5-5 TGTGCCAGCAGTTCAATAGCGGGGAGCTCCTACAATGAGCAGTTCTTC CASSSIAGSSYNEQFF
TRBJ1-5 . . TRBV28 TGTGCCAGCAGTTTACCAAACCGGGGGGAACAGCCCCAGCATTTT CASSLPNRGEQPQHF
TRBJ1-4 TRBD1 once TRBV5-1 TGCGCCAGCAGCCTTAGGGGGCGGGGATTTAATGAAAAACTGTTTTTT CASSLRGRGFNEKLFF
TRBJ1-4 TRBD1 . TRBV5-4 TGTGCCAGCAGCTTGGCAGGGGGGCTTAATGAAAAACTGTTTTTT CASSLAGGLNEKLFF
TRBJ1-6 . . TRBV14 TGTGCCAGCAGCCAAGATCTCCATTCACCCCTCCACTTT CASSQDLHSPLHF
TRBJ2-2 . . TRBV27 TGTGCCAGCAGTTTTCGGGCCCGAGGGGAGCTGTTTTTT CASSFRARGELFF
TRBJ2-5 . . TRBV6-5 TGTGCCAGCAGTTACGTTGTCAACCAAGAGACCCAGTACTTC CASSYVVNQETQYF
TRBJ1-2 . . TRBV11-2 TGTGCCAGCAGCTTAGAAGGAAACTACTATGGCTACACCTTC CASSLEGNYYGYTF
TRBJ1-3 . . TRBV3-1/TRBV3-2 TGTGCCAGCAGCCTCCGGGTCTCTGGAAACACCATATATTTT CASSLRVSGNTIYF
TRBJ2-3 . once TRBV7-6 TGTGCCAGCAGCTCCCCGGGCCGCGGGAATACGCAGTATTTT CASSSPGRGNTQYF
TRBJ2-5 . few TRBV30 TGTGCCTGGAGTGTACCCGGGTTGGGGAAGACCCAGTACTTC CAWSVPGLGKTQYF
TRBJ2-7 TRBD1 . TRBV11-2 TGTGCCAGCAGCTTTGGGACAGTCTACGAGCAGTACTTC CASSFGTVYEQYF
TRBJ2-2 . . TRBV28 TGTGCCAGCAGTTTATGGGTCAGGGCGAACACCGGGGAGCTGTTTTTT CASSLWVRANTGELFF
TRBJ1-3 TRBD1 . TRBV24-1 TGTGCCACCAGTGATAAACCGACAGGGGGCAGAAGGTACACCATATATTTT CATSDKPTGGRRYTIYF
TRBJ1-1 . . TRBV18 TGTGCCAGCTCACCCAGCCAAGGGGGATTGAACACTGAAGCTTTCTTT CASSPSQGGLNTEAFF
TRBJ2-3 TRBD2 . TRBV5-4 TGTGCCAGCAGCAGAGGGACTAGCGGAGACACAGATACGCAGTATTTT CASSRGTSGDTDTQYF
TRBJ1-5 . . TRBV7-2 TGTGCCAGCAGCCCCGGACAGTACAATCAGCCCCAGCATTTT CASSPGQYNQPQHF
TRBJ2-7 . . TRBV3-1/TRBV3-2 TGTGCCAGCAGCCAAGTCGGCGGGGAAGGCGAGCAGTACTTC CASSQVGGEGEQYF
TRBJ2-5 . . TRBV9 TGTGCCAGCAGCCCTCCCCGAGGAGCCCAAGAGACCCAGTACTTC CASSPPRGAQETQYF
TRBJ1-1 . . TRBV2 TGTGCCAGCAGGATCCTTGAGAACACTGAAGCTTTCTTT CASRILENTEAFF
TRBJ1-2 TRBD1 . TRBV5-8 TGTGCCAGCAGCACCCGGGACAGGGGTCATGGCTACACCTTC CASSTRDRGHGYTF